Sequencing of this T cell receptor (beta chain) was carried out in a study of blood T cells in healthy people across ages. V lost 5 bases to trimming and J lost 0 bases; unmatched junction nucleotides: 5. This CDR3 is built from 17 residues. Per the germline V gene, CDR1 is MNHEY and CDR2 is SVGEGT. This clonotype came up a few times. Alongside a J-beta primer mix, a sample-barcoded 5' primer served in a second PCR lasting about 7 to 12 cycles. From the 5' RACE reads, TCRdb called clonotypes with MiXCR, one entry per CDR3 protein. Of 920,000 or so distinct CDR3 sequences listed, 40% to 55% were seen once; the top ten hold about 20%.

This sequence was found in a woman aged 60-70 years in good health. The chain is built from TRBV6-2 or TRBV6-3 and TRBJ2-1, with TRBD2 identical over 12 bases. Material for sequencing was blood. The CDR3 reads CASSPRTSGTSYNEQFF. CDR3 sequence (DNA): TGTGCCAGCAGTCCACGGACTAGCGGGACCTCCTACAATGAGCAGTTCTTC.